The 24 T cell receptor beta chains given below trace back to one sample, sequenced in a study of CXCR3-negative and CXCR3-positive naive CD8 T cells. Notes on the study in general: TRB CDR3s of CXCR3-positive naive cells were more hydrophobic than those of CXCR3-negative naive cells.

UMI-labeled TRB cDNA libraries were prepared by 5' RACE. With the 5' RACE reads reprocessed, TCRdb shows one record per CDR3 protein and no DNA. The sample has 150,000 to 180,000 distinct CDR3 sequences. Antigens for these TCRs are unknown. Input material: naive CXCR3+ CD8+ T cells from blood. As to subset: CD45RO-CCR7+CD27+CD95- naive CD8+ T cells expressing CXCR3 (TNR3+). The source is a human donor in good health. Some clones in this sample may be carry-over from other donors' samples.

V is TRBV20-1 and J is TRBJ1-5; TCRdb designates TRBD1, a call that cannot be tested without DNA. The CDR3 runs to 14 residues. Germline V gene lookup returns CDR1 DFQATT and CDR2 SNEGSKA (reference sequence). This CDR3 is CSAPRGTLNQPQHF.

The CDR3 loop is CASSPRAPSGSNEQFF. The rearrangement uses TRBV7-8 and TRBJ2-1; TCRdb picks TRBD2, but there is no DNA to check that call. CDR1 is SGHVS, CDR2 FQNEAQ, per germline. This CDR3 contains 16 residues.

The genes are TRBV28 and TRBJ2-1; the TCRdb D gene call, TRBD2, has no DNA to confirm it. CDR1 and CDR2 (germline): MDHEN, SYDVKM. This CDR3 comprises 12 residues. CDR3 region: CASSLLEDEQFF.

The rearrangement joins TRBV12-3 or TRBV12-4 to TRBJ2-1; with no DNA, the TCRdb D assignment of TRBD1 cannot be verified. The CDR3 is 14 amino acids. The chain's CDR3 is CASRAGAWVNERFF.

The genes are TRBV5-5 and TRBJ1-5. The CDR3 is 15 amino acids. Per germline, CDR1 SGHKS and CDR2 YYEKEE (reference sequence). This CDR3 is CASSLGPMYNQPQHF.

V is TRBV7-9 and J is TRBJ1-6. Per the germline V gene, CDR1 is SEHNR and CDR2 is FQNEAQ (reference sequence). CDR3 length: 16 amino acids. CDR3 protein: CASSLLGSSYNSPLHF. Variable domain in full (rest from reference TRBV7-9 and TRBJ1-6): DTGVSQNPRHKITKRGQNVTFRCDPISEHNRLYWYRQTLGQGPEFLTYFQNEAQLEKSRLLSDRFSAERPKGSFSTLEIQRTEQGDSAMYLCASSLLGSSYNSPLHFGNGTRLTVT.

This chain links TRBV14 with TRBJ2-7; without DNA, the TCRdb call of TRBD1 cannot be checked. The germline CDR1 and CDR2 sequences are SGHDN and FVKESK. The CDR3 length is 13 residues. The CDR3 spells CASSEDRVGEQYF.

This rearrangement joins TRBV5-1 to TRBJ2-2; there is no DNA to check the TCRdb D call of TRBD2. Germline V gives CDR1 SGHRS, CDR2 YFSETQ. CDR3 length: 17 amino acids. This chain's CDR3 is CASSPRLARRNTGELFF.

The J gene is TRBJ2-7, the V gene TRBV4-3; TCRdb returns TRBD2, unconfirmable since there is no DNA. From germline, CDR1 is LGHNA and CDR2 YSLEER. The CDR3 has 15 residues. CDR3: CASSQDGREGDEQYF.

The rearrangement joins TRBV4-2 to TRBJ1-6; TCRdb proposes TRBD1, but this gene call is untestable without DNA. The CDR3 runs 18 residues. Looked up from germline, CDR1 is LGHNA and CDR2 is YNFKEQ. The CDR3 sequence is CASSQDSFGTAYNSPLHF.

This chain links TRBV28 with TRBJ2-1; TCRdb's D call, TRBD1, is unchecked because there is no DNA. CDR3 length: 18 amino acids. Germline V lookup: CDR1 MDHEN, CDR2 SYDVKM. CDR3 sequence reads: CASSFGVGGLSFYNEQFF.

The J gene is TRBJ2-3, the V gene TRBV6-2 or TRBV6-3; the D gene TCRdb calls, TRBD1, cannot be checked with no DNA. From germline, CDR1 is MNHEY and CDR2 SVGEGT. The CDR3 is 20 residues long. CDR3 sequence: CASSYSIRDGLEEFTDTQYF.

The CDR3 region is CASSLRGGNEQFF. The chain combines TRBV28 with TRBJ2-1; as DNA is missing, the TRBD2 call by TCRdb cannot be tested. Germline V lookup: CDR1 MDHEN, CDR2 SYDVKM. The CDR3 consists of 13 residues.

The CDR3 loop reads CASSRPGLAVEEQFF. The genes are TRBV18 and TRBJ2-1; TCRdb proposes TRBD2, but this gene call is untestable without DNA. Germline V gene sequence: CDR1 KGHSH, CDR2 LQKENI. The CDR3 is 15 amino acids.

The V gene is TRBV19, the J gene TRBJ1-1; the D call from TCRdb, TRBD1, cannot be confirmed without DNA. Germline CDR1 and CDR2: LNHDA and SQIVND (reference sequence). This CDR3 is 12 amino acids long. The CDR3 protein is CASLVGDTEAFF.

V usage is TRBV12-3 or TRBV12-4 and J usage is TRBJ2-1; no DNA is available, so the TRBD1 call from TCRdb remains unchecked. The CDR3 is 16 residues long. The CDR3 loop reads CASSYSGGASGNEKFF.

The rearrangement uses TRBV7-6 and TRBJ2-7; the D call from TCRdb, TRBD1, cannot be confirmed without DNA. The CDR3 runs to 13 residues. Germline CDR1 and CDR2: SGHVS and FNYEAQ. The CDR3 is CASSLAGGSEQYF.

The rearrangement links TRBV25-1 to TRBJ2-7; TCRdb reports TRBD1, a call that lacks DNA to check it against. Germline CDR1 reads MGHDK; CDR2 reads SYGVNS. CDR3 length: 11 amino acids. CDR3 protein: CASGTGYEQYF.

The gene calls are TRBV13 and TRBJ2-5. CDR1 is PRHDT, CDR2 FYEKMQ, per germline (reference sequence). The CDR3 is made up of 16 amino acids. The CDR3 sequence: CASSLGPIEAQETQYF.

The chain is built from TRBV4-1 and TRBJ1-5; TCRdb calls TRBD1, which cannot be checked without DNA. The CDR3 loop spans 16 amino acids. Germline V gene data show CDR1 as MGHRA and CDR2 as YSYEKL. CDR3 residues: CASSAIPGTGRQPQHF.

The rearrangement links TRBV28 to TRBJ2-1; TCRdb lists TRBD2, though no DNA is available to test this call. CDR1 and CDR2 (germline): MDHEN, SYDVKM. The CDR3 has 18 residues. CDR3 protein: CASSGRVRRAKSYNEQFF.

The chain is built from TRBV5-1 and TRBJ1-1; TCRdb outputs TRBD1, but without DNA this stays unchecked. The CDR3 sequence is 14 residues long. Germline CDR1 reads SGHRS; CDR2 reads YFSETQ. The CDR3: CASSPTGVGTEAFF. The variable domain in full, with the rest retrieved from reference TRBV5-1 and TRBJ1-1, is KAGVTQTPRYLIKTRGQQVTLSCSPISGHRSVSWYQQTPGQGLQFLFEYFSETQRNKGNFPGRFSGRQFSNSRSEMNVSTLELGDSALYLCASSPTGVGTEAFFGQGTRLTVV.

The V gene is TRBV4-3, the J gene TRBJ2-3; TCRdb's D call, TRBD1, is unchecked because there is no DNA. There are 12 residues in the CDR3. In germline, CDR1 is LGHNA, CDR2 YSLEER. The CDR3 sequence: CASSSPPDTQYF.

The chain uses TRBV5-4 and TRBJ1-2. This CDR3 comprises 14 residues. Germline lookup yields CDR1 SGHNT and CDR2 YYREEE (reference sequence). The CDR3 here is CASSLDAGTYGYTF.